Detailed here is one T cell receptor (beta chain). The antigen is not known. CDR3 size: 16 residues. Per germline, CDR1 LGHNA and CDR2 YSLEER. The V end lost 0 bases, the J end lost 0 bases, and 12 bases lay between the germline ends. This sample was taken from a study of cytomegalovirus exposure and HLA in healthy donors. Study at large: T cells numbering around 200 million yielded 95 million to 140 million unique TCR beta sequences in an earlier analysis.

The study ran its PCR with 60 Vbeta and 13 Jbeta primers. The data were produced by immunoSEQ multiplex PCR, yet TCRdb's version contains in-frame clones alone and is incomplete. The profile covers roughly 140,000 clones, with around 79% appearing a single time and under 1.5% taken by the ten largest. Whole-study results and caveats: About 150 TCR beta chains were listed as cytomegalovirus-associated. Reportedly, HLA-A and HLA-B alleles of most subjects were accurately predicted from TCR beta. A cluster of highly shared sequence variants was likely a sequencing artifact.

Sequenced sample: PBMCs. The TCR was taken from a young man in good health and CMV-seronegative. This chain joins TRBV4-3 and TRBJ2-7; D remains ambiguous. The CDR3 reads CASSQEPPASSYEQYF. As DNA, the CDR3 is TGCGCCAGCAGCCAAGAGCCCCCAGCGAGCTCCTACGAGCAGTACTTC.